This T cell receptor beta chain derives from a study of cytomegalovirus exposure and HLA in healthy donors. The PCR used 60 Vbeta and 13 Jbeta primers. Repertoires were generated with immunoSEQ multiplex PCR, while TCRdb's copy carries only in-frame clones and drops some. Here the sample spans roughly 130,000 clones, over 60% being singletons. The CDR3 contains 16 residues. CDR1 and CDR2 (germline): SEHNR, FQNEAQ (reference sequence). The V and J ends lost 6 bases and 5 bases respectively, with 20 bases between them. About this clone itself: Its antigen is still unknown.

Study-wide results and limits: V segments that were indistinguishable, TRBV6-2 and TRBV6-3 among them, were omitted from analysis. A later analysis associated 15,000 or so TCR beta sequences with HLA alleles at a 0.05 false discovery rate. An observed cluster of highly shared sequence variants was recorded as a likely sequencing artifact.

The sequence was obtained from a man aged 18 to 29 in good health and CMV-seronegative. The sequenced sample was PBMCs. V and J are TRBV7-9 and TRBJ2-1, with TRBD1 as a possible D gene (6 bases). This CDR3 is CASRPPFRDKNNEQFF. CDR3 in DNA: TGTGCCAGCAGACCACCCTTCCGGGACAAGAACAATGAGCAGTTCTTC.